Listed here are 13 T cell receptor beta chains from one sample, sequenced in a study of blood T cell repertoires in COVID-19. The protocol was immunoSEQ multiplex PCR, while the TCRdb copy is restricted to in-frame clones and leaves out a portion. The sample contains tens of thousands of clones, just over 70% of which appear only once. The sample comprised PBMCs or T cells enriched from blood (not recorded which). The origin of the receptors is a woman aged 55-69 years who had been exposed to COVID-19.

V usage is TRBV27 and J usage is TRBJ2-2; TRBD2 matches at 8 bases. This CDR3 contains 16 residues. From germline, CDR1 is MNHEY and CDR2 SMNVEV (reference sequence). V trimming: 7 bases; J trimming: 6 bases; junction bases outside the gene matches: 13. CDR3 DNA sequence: TGTGCCAGCACCAACACCGGGACTAGTGCTGCCGGGGAGCTGTTTTTT. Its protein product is CASTNTGTSAAGELFF.

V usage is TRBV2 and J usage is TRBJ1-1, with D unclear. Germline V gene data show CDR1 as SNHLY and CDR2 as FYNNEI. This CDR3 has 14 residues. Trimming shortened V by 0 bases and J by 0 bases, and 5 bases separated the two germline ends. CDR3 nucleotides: TGTGCCAGCAGTGAAGCGCTATTGAACACTGAAGCTTTCTTT. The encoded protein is CASSEALLNTEAFF.

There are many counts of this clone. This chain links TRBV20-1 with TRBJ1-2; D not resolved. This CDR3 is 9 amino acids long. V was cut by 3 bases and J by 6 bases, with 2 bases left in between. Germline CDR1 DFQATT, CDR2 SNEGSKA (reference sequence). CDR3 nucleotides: TGCAGTGCTAGCGATGGCTACACCTTC. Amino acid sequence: CSASDGYTF.

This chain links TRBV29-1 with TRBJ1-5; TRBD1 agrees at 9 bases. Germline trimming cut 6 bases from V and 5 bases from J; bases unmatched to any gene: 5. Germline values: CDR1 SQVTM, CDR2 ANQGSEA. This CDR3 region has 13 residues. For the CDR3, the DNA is TGCAGCGTGGGGACAGGGCGAGATCAGCCCCAGCATTTT. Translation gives CSVGTGRDQPQHF. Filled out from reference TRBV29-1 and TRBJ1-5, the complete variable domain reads SAVISQKPSRDICQRGTSLTIQCQVDSQVTMMFWYRQQPGQSLTLIATANQGSEATYESGFVIDKFPISRPNLTFSTLTVSNMSPEDSSIYLCSVGTGRDQPQHFGDGTRLSIL.

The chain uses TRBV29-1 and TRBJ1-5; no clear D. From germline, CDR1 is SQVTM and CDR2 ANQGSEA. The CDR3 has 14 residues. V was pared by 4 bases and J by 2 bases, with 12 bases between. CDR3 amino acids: CSVVFGRGNQPQHF. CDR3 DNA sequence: TGCAGCGTTGTCTTTGGGAGAGGCAATCAGCCCCAGCATTTT.

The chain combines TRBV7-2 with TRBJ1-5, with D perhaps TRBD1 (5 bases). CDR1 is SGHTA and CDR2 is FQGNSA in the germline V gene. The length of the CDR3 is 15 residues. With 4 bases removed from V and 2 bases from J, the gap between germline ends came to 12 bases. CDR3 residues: CASSSVGGGNQPQHF. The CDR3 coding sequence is TGTGCCAGCAGCTCGGTCGGGGGAGGCAATCAGCCCCAGCATTTT.

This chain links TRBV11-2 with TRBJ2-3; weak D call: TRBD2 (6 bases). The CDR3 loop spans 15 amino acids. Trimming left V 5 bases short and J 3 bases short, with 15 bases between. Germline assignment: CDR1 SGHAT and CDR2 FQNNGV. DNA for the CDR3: TGTGCCAGCAGCCTCGGAGGGACTCTGACAGATACGCAGTATTTT. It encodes CASSLGGTLTDTQYF.

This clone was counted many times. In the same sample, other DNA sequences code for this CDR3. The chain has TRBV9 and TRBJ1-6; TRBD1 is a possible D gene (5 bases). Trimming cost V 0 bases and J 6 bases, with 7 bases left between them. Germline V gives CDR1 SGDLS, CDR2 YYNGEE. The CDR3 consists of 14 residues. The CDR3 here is CASSVGQGNSPLHF. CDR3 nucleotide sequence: TGTGCCAGCAGCGTAGGGCAGGGTAATTCACCCCTCCACTTT. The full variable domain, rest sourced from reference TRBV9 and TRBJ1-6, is DSGVTQTPKHLITATGQRVTLRCSPRSGDLSVYWYQQSLDQGLQFLIQYYNGEERAKGNILERFSAQQFPDLHSELNLSSLELGDSALYFCASSVGQGNSPLHFGNGTRLTVT.

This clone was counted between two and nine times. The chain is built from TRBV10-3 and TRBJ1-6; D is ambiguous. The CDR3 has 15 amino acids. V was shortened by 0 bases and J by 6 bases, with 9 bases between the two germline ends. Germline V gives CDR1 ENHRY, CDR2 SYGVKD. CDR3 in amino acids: CAISESRVPNSPLHF. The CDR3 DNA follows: TGTGCCATCAGTGAGTCGAGGGTTCCTAATTCACCCCTCCACTTT.

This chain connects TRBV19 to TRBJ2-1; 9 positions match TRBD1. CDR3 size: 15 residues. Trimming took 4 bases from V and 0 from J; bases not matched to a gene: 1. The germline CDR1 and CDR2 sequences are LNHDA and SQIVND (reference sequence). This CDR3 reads CASSRTGVSYNEQFF. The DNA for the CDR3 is TGTGCCAGTAGTAGGACAGGGGTCTCCTACAATGAGCAGTTCTTC.

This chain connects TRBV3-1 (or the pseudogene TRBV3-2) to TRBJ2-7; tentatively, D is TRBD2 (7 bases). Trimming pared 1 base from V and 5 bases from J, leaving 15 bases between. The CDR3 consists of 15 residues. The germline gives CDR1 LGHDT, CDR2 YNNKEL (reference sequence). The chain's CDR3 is CASSQGGGARHEQYF. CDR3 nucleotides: TGTGCCAGCAGCCAAGGTGGGGGGGCGCGCCACGAGCAGTACTTC.

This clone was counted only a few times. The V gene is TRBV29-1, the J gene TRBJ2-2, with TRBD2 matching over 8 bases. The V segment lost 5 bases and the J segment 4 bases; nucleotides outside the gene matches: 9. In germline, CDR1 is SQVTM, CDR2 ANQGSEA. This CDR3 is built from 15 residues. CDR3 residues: CSVSPGGRRTGELFF. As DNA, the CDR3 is TGCAGCGTTTCACCGGGGGGGCGGCGCACCGGGGAGCTGTTTTTT.

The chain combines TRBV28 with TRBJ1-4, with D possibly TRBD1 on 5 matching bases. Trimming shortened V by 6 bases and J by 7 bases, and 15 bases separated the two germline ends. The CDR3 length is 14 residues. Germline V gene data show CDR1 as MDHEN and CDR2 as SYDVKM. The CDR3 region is CASSKGGVGEKLFF. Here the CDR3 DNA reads TGTGCCAGCAGCAAAGGAGGGGTGGGTGAAAAACTGTTTTTT.